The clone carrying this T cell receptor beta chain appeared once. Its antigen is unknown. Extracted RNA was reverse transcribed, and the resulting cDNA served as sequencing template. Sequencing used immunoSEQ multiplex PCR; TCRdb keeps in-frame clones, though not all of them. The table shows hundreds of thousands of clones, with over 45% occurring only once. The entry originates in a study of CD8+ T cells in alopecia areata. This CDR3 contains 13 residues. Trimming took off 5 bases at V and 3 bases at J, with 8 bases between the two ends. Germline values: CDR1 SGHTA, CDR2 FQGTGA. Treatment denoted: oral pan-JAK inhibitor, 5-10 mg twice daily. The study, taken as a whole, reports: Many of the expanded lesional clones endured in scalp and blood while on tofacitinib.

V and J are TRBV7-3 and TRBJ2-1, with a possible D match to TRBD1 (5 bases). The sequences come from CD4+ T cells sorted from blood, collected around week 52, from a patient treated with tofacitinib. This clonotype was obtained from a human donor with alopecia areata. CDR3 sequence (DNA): TGTGCCAGCAGCGCAGGGCTCTACAATGAGCAGTTCTTC. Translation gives CASSAGLYNEQFF.